A selection of T cell receptor beta chains follows, all from one sample in a study of PD-1 blockade in classical Hodgkin lymphoma. The table came from immunoSEQ multiplex PCR; TCRdb's copy has only in-frame clones and leaves some out. The table has roughly 30,000 clones, 70% to 85% seen once. The sequencing here drew on CD4+ T cells from blood, taken before the fourth cycle of nivolumab. These receptors all stem from a human donor with classical Hodgkin lymphoma. Each CDR3 is given with its conserved first and last residue. Each record gives: D gene, clone size, V gene, J gene, CDR3 protein, CDR3 DNA. The D gene is left open where the match is weak. Size tells how often a clone was seen (once, few, many) or the class of an expanded clone, and some rows leave it out.

>.|.|TRBV2|TRBJ2-3
CASSEDGLPTTDTQYF
TGTGCCAGCAGTGAAGACGGACTTCCAACCACAGATACGCAGTATTTT
>.|.|TRBV5-4|TRBJ2-1
CASSLAGTLNNEQFF
TGTGCCAGCAGCTTGGCCGGGACTTTAAACAATGAGCAGTTCTTC
>.|.|TRBV15|TRBJ2-3
CATSRGSISTDTQYF
TGTGCCACCAGCAGAGGATCTATAAGCACAGATACGCAGTATTTT
>TRBD1|few|TRBV18|TRBJ1-3
CASRTGPGNTIYF
TGTGCCAGCCGGACAGGGCCTGGAAACACCATATATTTT
>.|.|TRBV7-2|TRBJ2-7
CASSLTDNYEQYF
TGTGCCAGCAGCTTAACCGACAACTACGAGCAGTACTTC
>TRBD1|few|TRBV10-1|TRBJ1-5
CARPRGEGQPQHF
TGCGCCAGGCCCAGGGGGGAGGGTCAGCCCCAGCATTTT
>.|few|TRBV4-2|TRBJ1-5
CASSQDEGQPQHF
TGTGCCAGCAGCCAAGATGAGGGACAGCCCCAGCATTTT
>.|.|TRBV7-2|TRBJ2-7
CASSLPTSYEQYF
TGTGCCAGCAGCTTACCGACTTCCTACGAGCAGTACTTC
>TRBD2|.|TRBV10-3|TRBJ2-5
CAISETSGGETQYF
TGTGCCATCAGTGAGACTAGCGGTGGAGAGACCCAGTACTTC
>.|.|TRBV10-3|TRBJ1-2
CAISDPGEGYGYTF
TGTGCCATCAGTGACCCAGGGGAGGGCTATGGCTACACCTTC
>TRBD1|.|TRBV5-1|TRBJ1-1
CASSLGVRGRGDTEAFF
TGCGCCAGCAGCTTGGGGGTCAGGGGGCGCGGGGACACTGAAGCTTTCTTT
>.|.|TRBV6-5|TRBJ1-1
CASRQGDTEAFF
TGTGCCAGCAGACAGGGTGATACTGAAGCTTTCTTT
>.|.|TRBV6-1|TRBJ2-3
CASSFHPEGRDTQYF
TGTGCCAGCAGTTTCCACCCAGAAGGGAGAGATACGCAGTATTTT
>.|.|TRBV6-6|TRBJ2-3
CASSYSMSTDTQYF
TGTGCCAGCAGTTACTCGATGTCCACAGATACGCAGTATTTT
>.|once|TRBV9|TRBJ1-2
CASSVPGSGGYTF
TGTGCCAGCAGCGTCCCAGGGTCGGGTGGCTACACCTTC
>.|.|TRBV28|TRBJ1-2
CASSSTEGYTF
TGTGCCAGCAGTTCGACAGAGGGCTACACCTTC
>TRBD1|.|TRBV6-5|TRBJ2-1
CASSRDRGGWNEQFF
TGTGCCAGCAGTCGGGACAGGGGGGGGTGGAATGAGCAGTTCTTC
>.|few|TRBV18|TRBJ1-1
CASSPDTMNTEAFF
TGTGCCAGCTCCCCCGACACCATGAACACTGAAGCTTTCTTT
>.|.|TRBV6-5|TRBJ2-6
CASSHREPGANVLTF
TGTGCCAGCAGCCACAGGGAGCCCGGGGCCAACGTCCTGACTTTC
>.|.|TRBV6-1|TRBJ2-5
CASKGANQETQYF
TGTGCCAGCAAAGGGGCGAACCAAGAGACCCAGTACTTC
>TRBD1|.|TRBV2|TRBJ1-5
CASGTGFNQPQHF
TGTGCCAGCGGGACAGGGTTCAATCAGCCCCAGCATTTT
>TRBD1|.|TRBV18|TRBJ1-2
CASSPGTGGTYYGYTF
TGTGCCAGCTCACCGGGAACAGGGGGGACCTACTATGGCTACACCTTC
>.|.|TRBV5-6|TRBJ1-3
CASSLLGRESLNTIYF
TGTGCCAGCAGCCTGCTTGGCAGGGAGAGTCTAAACACCATATATTTT
>TRBD2|.|TRBV5-6|TRBJ2-3
CASSYASGSTDTQYF
TGTGCCAGCAGCTACGCTAGCGGGAGCACAGATACGCAGTATTTT
>.|.|TRBV5-1|TRBJ1-1
CASSDPGNTEAFF
TGCGCCAGCAGCGATCCGGGGAACACTGAAGCTTTCTTT
>TRBD1|few|TRBV6-1|TRBJ1-1
CASSRQGDTEAFF
TGTGCCAGCAGCCGACAGGGGGACACTGAAGCTTTCTTT
>.|.|TRBV19|TRBJ1-1
CASSIDWWTEAFF
TGTGCCAGTAGTATAGACTGGTGGACTGAAGCTTTCTTT
>.|.|TRBV19|TRBJ1-6
CASSISNSPLHF
TGTGCCAGTAGTATAAGCAATTCACCCCTCCACTTT
>.|.|TRBV10-3|TRBJ1-5
CAISESGQEPQHF
TGTGCCATCAGTGAGTCAGGGCAGGAGCCCCAGCATTTT
>TRBD1|few|TRBV2|TRBJ2-7
CASREDRAEQYF
TGTGCCAGCAGGGAGGACAGGGCCGAGCAGTACTTC
>.|.|TRBV7-2|TRBJ1-2
CASSLADRVTSTF
TGTGCCAGCAGCTTAGCCGACCGGGTCACCTCTACCTTC
>.|.|TRBV4-1|TRBJ2-7
CASSQDSAGAYEQYF
TGCGCCAGCAGCCAAGATTCTGCGGGCGCTTACGAGCAGTACTTC
>.|few|TRBV6-1|TRBJ2-7
CASSEWGPDYEQYF
TGTGCCAGCAGTGAATGGGGACCTGATTACGAGCAGTACTTC
>TRBD1|.|TRBV5-1|TRBJ1-5
CASSLGGGSYAYSNQPQHF
TGCGCCAGCAGCTTAGGAGGGGGCTCCTACGCTTATAGCAATCAGCCCCAGCATTTT
>TRBD1|.|TRBV7-2|TRBJ1-2
CASSQDGQGAHGYTF
TGCGCCAGCAGCCAAGATGGTCAGGGGGCGCATGGCTACACCTTC
>.|.|TRBV28|TRBJ2-4
CASSTPGEQSENIQYF
TGTGCCAGCAGTACCCCTGGTGAGCAATCGGAAAACATTCAGTACTTC
>.|few|TRBV27|TRBJ1-6
CASSSLWLEGSPLHF
TGTGCCAGCAGTTCCCTCTGGCTTGAGGGATCACCCCTCCACTTT